Presented here are 10 T cell receptor beta chains from one specimen sequenced in a study of early T cells in non-severe SARS-CoV-2 infection. TCRdb re-called the 5' RACE reads through MiXCR, storing one row per CDR3 protein. The table has 70,000 to 90,000 distinct CDR3 sequences, approximately 11% seen once. Input material: whole blood. Receptor source: an adult who was a healthcare worker with PCR-confirmed SARS-CoV-2 infection or an uninfected control (not recorded which).

This clonotype came up many times. This chain uses TRBV3-1 with TRBJ2-7; possibly TRBD2 for D (6 bases). The CDR3 extends over 17 amino acids. V shed 1 base and J shed 7 bases, with 23 bases lying between them. CDR1 is LGHDT, CDR2 YNNKEL, per germline (reference sequence). CDR3 coding DNA: TGTGCCAGCAGCCAAGGTGGAATGGGGACTGCACTGGGAGAGCAGTACTTC. Translated, it gives CASSQGGMGTALGEQYF.

This clonotype was found a few times. This sequence joins TRBV18 and TRBJ2-7; TRBD1 might be the D (6 bases). Trimming removed 2 bases at V and 0 bases at J, with 8 bases between. The CDR3 is 14 amino acids. Germline assignment: CDR1 KGHSH and CDR2 LQKENI. The CDR3, as DNA: TGTGCCAGCTCACCAGGGGGCCCCTCCTACGAGCAGTACTTC. Amino acids: CASSPGGPSYEQYF.

By its share, this clonotype is medium-sized. The chain recombines TRBV11-2 with TRBJ1-1, with D tentatively TRBD1 (5 bases). V lost 1 base and J 4 bases, leaving 16 bases between the germline ends. The CDR3 contains 16 residues. In germline, CDR1 is SGHAT, CDR2 FQNNGV. Here the CDR3 DNA reads TGTGCCAGCAGCTTAGGGGTTTCGGGGGTTGGCACTGAAGCTTTCTTT. Translation gives CASSLGVSGVGTEAFF.

The CDR3 DNA reads as TGTGCCAGCAGCTTCGCTTCTAGCGGGGAAAAGACCCAGTACTTC. It specifies CASSFASSGEKTQYF. This chain uses TRBV7-6 with TRBJ2-5, with 9 bases matching TRBD2. V shed 3 bases and J 6 bases; nucleotides not matched to a gene: 8. Looked up from germline, CDR1 is SGHVS and CDR2 is FNYEAQ. CDR3 length equals 15 residues.

This chain joins TRBV4-2 and TRBJ1-2; no clear D gene. Trimming shortened V by 0 bases and J by 3 bases, and 8 bases separated the two germline ends. The germline CDR1 and CDR2 sequences are LGHNA and YNFKEQ. The CDR3 covers 14 residues. The CDR3 nucleotides read TGTGCCAGCAGCCAAGACGGGGATTACTATGGCTACACCTTC. Protein sequence: CASSQDGDYYGYTF.

V and J are TRBV11-2 and TRBJ1-6, with D possibly matching TRBD1 (6 bases). Trimming removed 5 bases from V and 13 bases from J, with 9 bases in between. Germline CDR1 SGHAT, CDR2 FQNNGV. CDR3 size: 11 residues. The CDR3 spells CASSLQGPLHF. The CDR3 DNA sequence: TGTGCCAGCAGCCTACAGGGTCCCCTCCACTTT. Complete variable domain (other parts from reference TRBV11-2 and TRBJ1-6): EAGVAQSPRYKIIEKRQSVAFWCNPISGHATLYWYQQILGQGPKLLIQFQNNGVVDDSQLPKDRFSAERLKGVDSTLKIQPAKLEDSAVYLCASSLQGPLHFGNGTRLTVT.

The table lists this clonotype with a few counts. This chain joins TRBV19 and TRBJ2-2; TRBD2 matches at 8 bases. The CDR3 is 15 residues long. CDR1 LNHDA and CDR2 SQIVND come from the germline V gene (reference sequence). V shed 5 bases and J 7 bases; nucleotides not matched to a gene: 9. This CDR3 reads CASSPGGVNHGELFF. The CDR3 nucleotides are TGTGCCAGTAGTCCCGGGGGGGTCAACCACGGGGAGCTGTTTTTT.

In its sample, this clonotype was seen a few times. The gene calls are TRBV7-9 and TRBJ1-1; D might be TRBD1 (5 bases). This CDR3 region has 16 residues. The germline V and J ends were trimmed by 1 base and 6 bases, with 18 bases remaining between them. The V gene's germline CDR1 is SEHNR and CDR2 FQNEAQ (reference sequence). DNA for the CDR3: TGTGCCAGCAGCTTAGGGGGCGCTTACCTCGGCGCTGAAGCTTTCTTT. Amino acids: CASSLGGAYLGAEAFF.

The V gene is TRBV20-1, the J gene TRBJ2-5, with 8 nucleotides matching TRBD2. The J segment lost 0 bases and the V segment lost 6 bases, leaving 9 bases of the junction unmatched. CDR3 size: 15 residues. Germline V gene sequence: CDR1 DFQATT, CDR2 SNEGSKA (reference sequence). The CDR3 loop reads CSADGSGGNQETQYF. The CDR3 coding sequence is TGCAGTGCCGACGGGAGCGGGGGAAACCAAGAGACCCAGTACTTC.

This clonotype was found many times. The chain combines TRBV6-1 with TRBJ1-5; a weak D match, TRBD1 (6 bases). The length of the CDR3 is 14 residues. Germline CDR1 reads MNHNS; CDR2 reads SASEGT. V shed 5 bases and J shed 1 base, with 9 bases lying between them. CDR3 nucleotide sequence: TGTGCCAGCAGTTCGAGGGGGAGCAATCAGCCCCAGCATTTT. Translating gives CASSSRGSNQPQHF.